This T cell receptor (beta chain) was documented in a study of blood T cell repertoires in COVID-19. Study as a whole: Samples of COVID-19 (acute and convalescent) were obtained from the United States, Italy and Spain. PBMCs, B-cell-depleted T cells, or T cells were the source of the cDNA or gDNA that made up the material.

Enrollment of patients from Seattle took place during active infection, with longitudinal follow-up. V gave up 0 bases and J gave up 2 bases; unmatched junction bases: 16. This CDR3 comprises 20 residues. Germline CDR1 reads MGHRA; CDR2 reads YSYEKL. Study processing details: Reference gene primer amplification gave estimated nucleated cell counts. Assay used: immunoSEQ multiplex PCR; TCRdb lists only in-frame clones, some missing. D and trimming come from the DNA, and the V and J calls and clone size come from that table. This sample yields some 300,000 clones, of which around nine tenths are seen a single time; about 12% belongs to the top ten.

Sequenced input: peripheral blood. This sequence was found in a woman aged 70-85 years with COVID-19, enrolled during active disease. V and J are TRBV4-1 and TRBJ2-1; 7 bases are a match to TRBD2. The CDR3 nucleotides are TGCGCCAGCAGCCAAGATCGGGGGGTTGAGCGGGTTAACGCCTACAATGAGCAGTTCTTC. It translates to CASSQDRGVERVNAYNEQFF.